A single sample is the source of the 2 T cell receptor beta chains below, sequenced in a study of cytomegalovirus exposure and HLA in healthy donors (dated by TCRdb to about 2017). Library preparation was by the immunoSEQ multiplex PCR assay. For the multiplex PCR, a mixture combining 60 forward primers for TCR Vbeta segments and 13 reverse primers for TCR Jbeta segments was used. Held by TCRdb, this immuneACCESS table contains in-frame sequences only and omits some clones. Under half of the omission traces to an unresolved V gene where checked; the cause of the rest is unknown. For this sample the table gives about 190,000 clones, of which nearly 80% were detected only once. The top ten constitute approximately 5.4% of the sample. Sequenced sample: PBMCs. These receptors all come from a woman under 40 in good health and CMV-seropositive.

This chain links TRBV12-1 with TRBJ2-7; the table names TRBD1, a call not compared with the DNA. TRBV12-1 is classified as a pseudogene. The CDR3 is made up of 15 amino acids. This CDR3 reads CASSFWKTGLGEQYF. CDR3 nucleotides: TGTGCCAGCAGCTTTTGGAAAACAGGTTTAGGGGAGCAGTACTTC.

The J gene is TRBJ1-3, the V gene TRBV6-1; D remains ambiguous. Trimming stripped 1 base from V and 0 bases from J, with 13 bases between. The germline V gene encodes CDR1 MNHNS and CDR2 SASEGT. The CDR3 consists of 17 residues. In DNA form, the CDR3 reads TGTGCCAGCAGTGAAGGGAACCTAGCTTTCTCTGGAAACACCATATATTTT. It is translated as CASSEGNLAFSGNTIYF.